This T cell receptor (beta chain) was captured in a study of CD8 T cells in ankylosing spondylitis. Quantitative 5'-RACE with molecular barcodes was used to make the TCR beta libraries. TCRdb re-analysed the 5' RACE reads in MiXCR, keeping a single row per CDR3 protein. The top ten hold approximately 0.97% of the sample, which has approximately 400,000 distinct CDR3 sequences, over 15% seen once. Overall study results and limits: A motif in TCR beta, a set of fewer than ten highly homologous variants, appeared characteristic of ankylosing spondylitis blood.

Turning to this clonotype: Its cognate antigen is unknown.

The CDR3 consists of 12 residues. V was trimmed by 5 bases and J by 7 bases, leaving 14 bases between them. The germline V gene has CDR1 SQVTM and CDR2 ANQGSEA. The TCR comes from a male donor with ankylosing spondylitis. The sequencing input was blood, either unsorted or a sorted T cell fraction (not recorded which). The genes are TRBV29-1 and TRBJ2-5, with no clear D. Here the CDR3 DNA reads TGCAGCGTTCAGTTACCTAGTGGGACCCAGTACTTC. Residues: CSVQLPSGTQYF.